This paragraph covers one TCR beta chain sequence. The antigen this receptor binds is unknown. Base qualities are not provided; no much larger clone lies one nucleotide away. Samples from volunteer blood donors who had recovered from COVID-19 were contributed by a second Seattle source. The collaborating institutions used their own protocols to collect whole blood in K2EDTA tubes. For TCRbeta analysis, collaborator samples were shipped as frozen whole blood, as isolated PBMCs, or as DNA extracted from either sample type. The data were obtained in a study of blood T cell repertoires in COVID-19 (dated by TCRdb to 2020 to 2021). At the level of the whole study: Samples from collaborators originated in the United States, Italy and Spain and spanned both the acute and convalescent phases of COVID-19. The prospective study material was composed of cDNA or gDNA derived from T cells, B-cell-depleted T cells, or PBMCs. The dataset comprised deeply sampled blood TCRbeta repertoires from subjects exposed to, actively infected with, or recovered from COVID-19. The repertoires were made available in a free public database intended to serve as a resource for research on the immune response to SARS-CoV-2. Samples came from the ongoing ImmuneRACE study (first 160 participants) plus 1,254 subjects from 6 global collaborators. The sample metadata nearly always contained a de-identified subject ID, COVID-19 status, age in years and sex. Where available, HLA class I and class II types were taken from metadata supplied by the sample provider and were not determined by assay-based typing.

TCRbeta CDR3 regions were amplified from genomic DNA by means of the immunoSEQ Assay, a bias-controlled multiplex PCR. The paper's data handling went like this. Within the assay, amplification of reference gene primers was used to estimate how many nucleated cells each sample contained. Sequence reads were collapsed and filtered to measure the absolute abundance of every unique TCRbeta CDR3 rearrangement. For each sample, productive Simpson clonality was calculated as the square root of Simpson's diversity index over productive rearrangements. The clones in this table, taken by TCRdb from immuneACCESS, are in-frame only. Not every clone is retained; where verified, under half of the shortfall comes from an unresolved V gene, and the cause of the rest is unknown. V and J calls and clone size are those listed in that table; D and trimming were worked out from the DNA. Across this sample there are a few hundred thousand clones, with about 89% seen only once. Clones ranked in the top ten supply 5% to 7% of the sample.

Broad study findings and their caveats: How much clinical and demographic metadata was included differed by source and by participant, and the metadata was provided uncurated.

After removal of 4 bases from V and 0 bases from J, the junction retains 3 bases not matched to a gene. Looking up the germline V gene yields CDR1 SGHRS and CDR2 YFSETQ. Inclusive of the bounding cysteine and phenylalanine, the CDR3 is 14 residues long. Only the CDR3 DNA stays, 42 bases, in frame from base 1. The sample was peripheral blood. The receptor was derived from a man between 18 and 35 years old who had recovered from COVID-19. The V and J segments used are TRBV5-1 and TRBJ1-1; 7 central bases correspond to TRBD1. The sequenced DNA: TGCGCCAGCAGCCTGACAGGGATGAACACTGAAGCTTTCTTT. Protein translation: CASSLTGMNTEAFF.